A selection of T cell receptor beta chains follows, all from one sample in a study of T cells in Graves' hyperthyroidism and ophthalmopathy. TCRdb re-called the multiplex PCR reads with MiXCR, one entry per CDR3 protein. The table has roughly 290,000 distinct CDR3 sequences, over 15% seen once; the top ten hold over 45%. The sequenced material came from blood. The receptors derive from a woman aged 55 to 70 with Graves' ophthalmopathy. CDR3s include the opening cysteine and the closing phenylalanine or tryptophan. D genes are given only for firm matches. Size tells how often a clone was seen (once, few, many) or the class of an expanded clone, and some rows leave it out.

DNA: TGTGCCAGCAGAGAACAGGGCCACTCCTACAATGAGCAGTTCTTC
CDR3: CASREQGHSYNEQFF
J: TRBJ2-1
size: NA
D: NA
V: TRBV6-1

DNA: TGTGCCAGCTCGGGGGGGGCCAATCAGCCCCAGCATTTT
CDR3: CASSGGANQPQHF
J: TRBJ1-5
size: many
D: NA
V: TRBV18

DNA: TGTGCCAGCAGCCAAGATCGAGAGTCCTCAGCTTTCTTT
CDR3: CASSQDRESSAFF
J: TRBJ1-1
size: many
D: NA
V: TRBV3-1

DNA: TGTGCCAGCTCACAATGGGGGTACGAGCAGTACTTC
CDR3: CASSQWGYEQYF
J: TRBJ2-7
size: NA
D: NA
V: TRBV18

DNA: TGCAGTGCTAGAGATCGATCGGGTCTTACTGAAGCTTTCTTT
CDR3: CSARDRSGLTEAFF
J: TRBJ1-1
size: many
D: NA
V: TRBV20-1

DNA: TGCGCCAGCAGCTTGGATGGGGGAAACACCATATATTTT
CDR3: CASSLDGGNTIYF
J: TRBJ1-3
size: many
D: NA
V: TRBV5-1

DNA: TGTGCCAGCAGCTTGGCCGGTTTCTCCGGACGAGCTGAGCAGTTCTTC
CDR3: CASSLAGFSGRAEQFF
J: TRBJ2-1
size: many
D: NA
V: TRBV5-5

DNA: TGCGCCAGCAGCCCAGGACTAGCGGGTCCCGCGGAGCAGTACTTC
CDR3: CASSPGLAGPAEQYF
J: TRBJ2-7
size: few
D: TRBD2
V: TRBV5-1

DNA: TGTGCCAGCAGAAACTGGGACCGTGGAGTCAATGGCTACACCTTC
CDR3: CASRNWDRGVNGYTF
J: TRBJ1-2
size: NA
D: NA
V: TRBV12-3/TRBV12-4

DNA: TGCAGTGCTATCAGGGGGCAATTAGAGACCCAGTACTTC
CDR3: CSAIRGQLETQYF
J: TRBJ2-5
size: few
D: TRBD1
V: TRBV20-1

DNA: TGCAGTGCTAGTAAACAGGGGGCCACTGAAGCTTTCTTT
CDR3: CSASKQGATEAFF
J: TRBJ1-1
size: many
D: TRBD1
V: TRBV20-1

DNA: TGCGCCAGCAGCTCCCTGGCGGCAGGGAAGGGTGAAAAACTGTTTTTT
CDR3: CASSSLAAGKGEKLFF
J: TRBJ1-4
size: many
D: NA
V: TRBV5-1

DNA: TGTGCCAGCAGCCCCCAAATAGCGGGAGTCACAGATACGCAGTATTTT
CDR3: CASSPQIAGVTDTQYF
J: TRBJ2-3
size: many
D: TRBD2
V: TRBV3-1

DNA: TGTGCCAGCAGCTTGACTAGCCAGGCAGATACGCAGTATTTT
CDR3: CASSLTSQADTQYF
J: TRBJ2-3
size: few
D: NA
V: TRBV5-5

DNA: TGCAGTGCTAGAGATCTTTTGATCACGGGGGCAGGTGGAAACATTCAGTACTTC
CDR3: CSARDLLITGAGGNIQYF
J: TRBJ2-4
size: few
D: NA
V: TRBV20-1

DNA: TGTGCCAGCAGCTTATTGGGACAAAGTTTCAGCGAGCAGTACTTC
CDR3: CASSLLGQSFSEQYF
J: TRBJ2-7
size: few
D: NA
V: TRBV11-2

DNA: TGTGCCAGCAGGACCGGCAGGGGGTCGCAGACCCAGTACTTC
CDR3: CASRTGRGSQTQYF
J: TRBJ2-5
size: many
D: TRBD1
V: TRBV3-1

DNA: TGCAGTGCTATTTCAGCTTCGGGGAGGACGGAGCGGCCCGGGGAGCTGTTTTTT
CDR3: CSAISASGRTERPGELFF
J: TRBJ2-2
size: NA
D: NA
V: TRBV20-1

DNA: TGTGCCAGCAGCTTAGCGGGACCTACCTACGAGCAGTACTTC
CDR3: CASSLAGPTYEQYF
J: TRBJ2-7
size: once
D: NA
V: TRBV13

DNA: TGTGCCAGCAGCTTAGAACAGCTAGGAACTAATGAAAAACTGTTTTTT
CDR3: CASSLEQLGTNEKLFF
J: TRBJ1-4
size: many
D: NA
V: TRBV7-6

DNA: TGTACCAGCACTTTACCCCGGACAGGGTACGACACGGGTGGCTACACCTTC
CDR3: CTSTLPRTGYDTGGYTF
J: TRBJ1-2
size: NA
D: TRBD1
V: TRBV6-5

DNA: TGTGCCAGCAGCTTAGACGGCGGGGGGAATACGCAGTATTTT
CDR3: CASSLDGGGNTQYF
J: TRBJ2-3
size: many
D: TRBD2
V: TRBV7-2

DNA: TGTGCCAGCAGCTTGGGGTTGGAGGATTCACCCCTCCACTTT
CDR3: CASSLGLEDSPLHF
J: TRBJ1-6
size: few
D: NA
V: TRBV5-8

DNA: TGTGCCAGCAGCGAGGGGGCCAGGGGATCTGAAGCTTTCTTT
CDR3: CASSEGARGSEAFF
J: TRBJ1-1
size: many
D: TRBD1
V: TRBV9

DNA: TGTGCCAGCAGTTTGACAGGAGGATCTGGAAACACCATATATTTT
CDR3: CASSLTGGSGNTIYF
J: TRBJ1-3
size: many
D: NA
V: TRBV28

DNA: TGTGCCAGGTCATCACCGGGACAGGGCCTCGGAAACACCATATATTTT
CDR3: CARSSPGQGLGNTIYF
J: TRBJ1-3
size: NA
D: TRBD1
V: TRBV18

DNA: TGTGCCACCCTAAAGGCAGGGGGCTCCTACGAGCAGTACTTC
CDR3: CATLKAGGSYEQYF
J: TRBJ2-7
size: NA
D: TRBD1
V: TRBV7-9

DNA: TGTGCCAGCAGTTTATACGGGGTCATGAACACTGAAGCTTTCTTT
CDR3: CASSLYGVMNTEAFF
J: TRBJ1-1
size: many
D: NA
V: TRBV28

DNA: TGCGCCAGCAGACATAACCGGGATTCGGGCAATGAGCAGTTCTTC
CDR3: CASRHNRDSGNEQFF
J: TRBJ2-1
size: few
D: NA
V: TRBV5-1

DNA: TGTGCCGTACTAGTAGTCCCCTGGGGCCACGAGCAGTACTTC
CDR3: CAVLVVPWGHEQYF
J: TRBJ2-7
size: NA
D: NA
V: TRBV5-6

DNA: TGTGCCAGCAGTTTAAGCAGGGACCCCTACGAGCAGTACTTC
CDR3: CASSLSRDPYEQYF
J: TRBJ2-7
size: many
D: NA
V: TRBV28

DNA: TGTGCCAGCACGCGGGACAGACCGACAAACACCATATATTTT
CDR3: CASTRDRPTNTIYF
J: TRBJ1-3
size: once
D: TRBD1
V: TRBV11-2

DNA: TGTGCCAGCAGCCAAGCTTCTAGCGGGTACGAGCAGTACTTC
CDR3: CASSQASSGYEQYF
J: TRBJ2-7
size: many
D: TRBD2
V: TRBV4-2

DNA: TGTGCTAGTGGTTCTTCAGGGTCAGAGACCCAGTACTTC
CDR3: CASGSSGSETQYF
J: TRBJ2-5
size: many
D: NA
V: TRBV12-5

DNA: TGCAGTGCTAGAGGGGCAGGGGCGCTCCCAAATCAGCCCCAGCATTTT
CDR3: CSARGAGALPNQPQHF
J: TRBJ1-5
size: NA
D: NA
V: TRBV20-1

DNA: TGTGCCAGCAGTTCCGAGGGACCTCCGAACACCGGGGAGCTGTTTTTT
CDR3: CASSSEGPPNTGELFF
J: TRBJ2-2
size: NA
D: NA
V: TRBV12-3/TRBV12-4

DNA: TGTGCCAGCAGTTTGGCCAGGCTCAGCCAAGAAAAACTGTTTTTT
CDR3: CASSLARLSQEKLFF
J: TRBJ1-4
size: few
D: NA
V: TRBV12-3/TRBV12-4

DNA: TGTGCCAGCAGTTTAGCGTACAGGGCCCCCTACGAGCAGTACTTC
CDR3: CASSLAYRAPYEQYF
J: TRBJ2-7
size: NA
D: NA
V: TRBV12-3/TRBV12-4

DNA: TGTGCCAGCAGTACTGTCCATGGCTTATACAATGAGCAGTTCTTC
CDR3: CASSTVHGLYNEQFF
J: TRBJ2-1
size: NA
D: NA
V: TRBV7-3

DNA: TGTGCCAGCAGCTTGTGGGACAGGGAGACCCAGTACTTC
CDR3: CASSLWDRETQYF
J: TRBJ2-5
size: many
D: TRBD1
V: TRBV5-6

DNA: TGTGCCAGCGGAATCACTAGTGTCACTTCAAATGAGCAGTTCTTC
CDR3: CASGITSVTSNEQFF
J: TRBJ2-1
size: many
D: NA
V: TRBV28

DNA: TGTGCCAGCAGCCGGACGGCGTCGGGGGCCACTGAAGCTTTCTTT
CDR3: CASSRTASGATEAFF
J: TRBJ1-1
size: NA
D: NA
V: TRBV14

DNA: TGTGCCAGCTCACCACCTACGACAGATACGCAGTATTTT
CDR3: CASSPPTTDTQYF
J: TRBJ2-3
size: few
D: NA
V: TRBV18